The next 25 T cell receptor beta chains were all read from a single sample in a study of TIL therapy for anti-PD-1-resistant metastatic lung cancer. Documented time point: pre-treatment sample, taken before nivolumab and TIL therapy. The libraries were made with immunoSEQ v3. Some clones are missing from TCRdb's copy, which holds only in-frame ones; the method was immunoSEQ multiplex PCR. The table includes fewer than 60,000 clones, 80% to 90% detected once. The source was blood, collected at baseline. The receptors were sampled from a person aged 25-85 years with non-small cell lung cancer.

This clone was seen only a few times. CDR3 residues: CASRAVGGNTIYF. In DNA form, the CDR3 reads TGTGCCAGCAGGGCCGTTGGGGGAAACACCATATATTTT. The chain combines TRBV27 with TRBJ1-3, with D unclear. Deletions cut 6 bases from V and 4 bases from J, with 10 bases between. The CDR3 contains 13 residues. CDR1 MNHEY and CDR2 SMNVEV come from the germline V gene (reference sequence).

The chain links TRBV10-3 to TRBJ1-5; no clear D. The CDR3 runs to 14 residues. The V end was cut by 4 bases, the J end by 2 bases, with 9 bases between. CDR1 is ENHRY and CDR2 is SYGVKD in the germline V gene. The CDR3 DNA follows: TGTGCCATCAGTGTAGGACTGGGCAATCAGCCCCAGCATTTT. Encoded protein: CAISVGLGNQPQHF.

This sequence joins TRBV9 and TRBJ2-7; 12 nucleotides match TRBD2. This CDR3 contains 14 residues. The germline V gene encodes CDR1 SGDLS and CDR2 YYNGEE. With V trimmed by 4 bases and J by 4 bases, 3 bases remained unmatched. CDR3 bases: TGTGCCAGCAGCCTGGGACTAGCGGGTTACGAGCAGTACTTC. Amino acids: CASSLGLAGYEQYF.

This chain links TRBV30 with TRBJ2-7; D gene ambiguous. V lost 1 base and J lost 3, with 10 bases in between. The CDR3 has 13 amino acids. Germline CDR1 GTSNPN, CDR2 SVGIG (reference sequence). This CDR3 is CAWSGPYSYEQYF. CDR3 sequence (DNA): TGTGCCTGGAGTGGCCCCTACAGCTACGAGCAGTACTTC.

The V and J genes are TRBV4-2 and TRBJ2-4; 13 bases fit TRBD2. After removal of 0 bases from V and 8 bases from J, the junction contained 4 bases not matched to a gene. CDR3 length: 16 amino acids. CDR1 is LGHNA, CDR2 YNFKEQ, per germline. DNA for the CDR3: TGTGCCAGCAGCCAAGAGGGGACTAGCGGGATCCACATTCAGTACTTC. This gives the protein CASSQEGTSGIHIQYF.

Only a few counts were recorded for this clone. The rearrangement links TRBV7-9 to TRBJ1-5; D might be TRBD1 (5 bases). Germline CDR1 SEHNR, CDR2 FQNEAQ (reference sequence). V was trimmed by 6 bases and J by 0 bases, leaving 9 bases between them. The CDR3 covers 14 residues. DNA of the CDR3: TGTGCCAGCAGTGTAACAGGTAGCAATCAGCCCCAGCATTTT. This encodes CASSVTGSNQPQHF.

The V and J genes are TRBV6-5 and TRBJ2-3, with D hard to call. Deletions cut 2 bases from V and 3 bases from J, with 9 bases between. The length of the CDR3 is 14 residues. From germline, CDR1 is MNHEY and CDR2 SVGAGI. CDR3 DNA sequence: TGTGCCAGCAGTTACACAGTGTTTACAGATACGCAGTATTTT. This gives the protein CASSYTVFTDTQYF.

The chain carries TRBV27 and TRBJ1-4; unclear D gene. The CDR3 is 17 residues long. The V gene's germline CDR1 is MNHEY and CDR2 SMNVEV (reference sequence). Trimming cost V 5 bases and J 4 bases, with 20 bases left between them. The CDR3 region is CASSPLQLSDFNEKLFF. Here the CDR3 DNA reads TGTGCCAGCAGTCCCCTCCAACTCTCCGACTTTAATGAAAAACTGTTTTTT.

Only one count was recorded for this clone. This sequence joins TRBV28 and TRBJ2-5; D is ambiguous. V gave up 2 bases and J gave up 3 bases, with 10 bases separating them. There are 14 residues in the CDR3. Germline V gene data show CDR1 as MDHEN and CDR2 as SYDVKM. This CDR3 is CASSLVGGKETQYF. The CDR3 DNA reads as TGTGCCAGCAGTTTAGTGGGCGGAAAAGAGACCCAGTACTTC.

This sequence joins TRBV6-5 and TRBJ2-7; 8 bases align to TRBD2. The V gene end was trimmed by 10 bases and the J gene end by 2 bases; junction bases not matched to a gene: 7. CDR1 is MNHEY, CDR2 SVGAGI, per germline. The CDR3 has 13 residues. The CDR3 DNA is TGTGCCACCCTTTTGGGACTAGCCTACGAGCAGTACTTC. Translation: CATLLGLAYEQYF.

The V and J genes are TRBV28 and TRBJ2-7; D may be TRBD1 or TRBD2 (7 bases each). From germline, CDR1 is MDHEN and CDR2 SYDVKM. Trimming pared 6 bases from V and 3 bases from J, leaving 15 bases between. The CDR3 loop spans 14 amino acids. DNA for the CDR3: TGTGCCAGCAGCCTAACAGGGGAGGGCTACGAGCAGTACTTC. Translation: CASSLTGEGYEQYF.

This chain connects TRBV30 to TRBJ1-6; 7 nucleotides align to TRBD1. From germline, CDR1 is GTSNPN and CDR2 SVGIG (reference sequence). The CDR3 length is 18 residues. The V segment lost 2 bases and the J segment 0 bases; nucleotides outside the gene matches: 10. CDR3 protein: CAWSQPGTASSYNSPLHF. The CDR3 DNA follows: TGTGCCTGGAGTCAGCCCGGGACAGCGAGCTCCTATAATTCACCCCTCCACTTT.

The V and J genes are TRBV11-2 and TRBJ1-3, with no clear D. Per germline, CDR1 SGHAT and CDR2 FQNNGV. CDR3 length equals 12 residues. V was clipped by 5 bases and J by 9 bases, with 11 bases between them. CDR3 nucleotides: TGTGCCAGCAGCCTGAAGGGAGGCACCATATATTTT. Residues: CASSLKGGTIYF.

This chain connects TRBV9 to TRBJ1-4, with a possible D match to TRBD1 (5 bases). This CDR3 is built from 15 residues. Germline-derived CDR1 and CDR2 are SGDLS and YYNGEE. V shed 2 bases and J shed 5 bases, with 13 bases lying between them. The CDR3 DNA reads as TGTGCCAGCAGCGTGTCAGGGTCTTCAAATGAAAAACTGTTTTTT. Translated: CASSVSGSSNEKLFF. Full variable domain (rest looked up from reference TRBV9 and TRBJ1-4): DSGVTQTPKHLITATGQRVTLRCSPRSGDLSVYWYQQSLDQGLQFLIQYYNGEERAKGNILERFSAQQFPDLHSELNLSSLELGDSALYFCASSVSGSSNEKLFFGSGTQLSVL.

This CDR3 is CASSQDRRLAGVGELFF. DNA for the CDR3: TGCGCCAGCAGCCAAGATCGCCGACTAGCCGGGGTCGGGGAGCTGTTTTTT. The chain uses TRBV4-3 and TRBJ2-2; 7 bases match TRBD2. The germline gives CDR1 LGHNA, CDR2 YSLEER. This CDR3 has 17 residues. V shed 0 bases and J 7 bases; nucleotides not matched to a gene: 11.

The chain employs TRBV21-1 and TRBJ2-5. TRBV21-1 is an annotated pseudogene. CDR3 length: 11 residues. The CDR3 here is CASKKKETQYF. CDR3 nucleotides: TGTGCCAGCAAAAAAAAAGAGACCCAGTACTTC.

V usage is TRBV10-3 and J usage is TRBJ2-6; 7 bases fit TRBD1. CDR1 and CDR2 from the germline V gene are ENHRY and SYGVKD. The CDR3 contains 15 residues. The trim removed 4 bases at V and 2 bases at J, leaving 2 bases unmatched. CDR3 DNA: TGTGCCATCAGTGGACAGGGTACTGGGGCCAACGTCCTGACTTTC. Translation: CAISGQGTGANVLTF.

The chain is built from TRBV6-5 and TRBJ2-7; weak D call: TRBD2 (5 bases). The length of the CDR3 is 14 residues. Germline V gene sequence: CDR1 MNHEY, CDR2 SVGAGI. Trimming cost V 7 bases and J 1 base, with 14 bases left between them. This chain's CDR3 is CASIAGIQSYEQYF. DNA for the CDR3: TGTGCCAGCATTGCCGGGATCCAGTCCTACGAGCAGTACTTC.

This sequence joins TRBV19 and TRBJ2-3; 14 nucleotides match TRBD2. J was trimmed by 5 bases and V by 6 bases; bases with no gene match: 7. Germline V gives CDR1 LNHDA, CDR2 SQIVND (reference sequence). CDR3 length: 16 residues. CDR3 protein: CASSQGTSGSRDTQYF. CDR3 bases: TGTGCCAGTAGCCAGGGGACTAGCGGGAGTCGAGATACGCAGTATTTT.

CDR3 loop: CASSFDWGGYTF. The DNA for the CDR3 is TGTGCCAGCAGCTTCGACTGGGGTGGCTACACCTTC. The chain carries TRBV7-2 and TRBJ1-2; D not resolved. CDR1 and CDR2 (germline): SGHTA, FQGNSA. There are 12 residues in the CDR3. Trimming took 3 bases from V and 7 from J, leaving 9 bases between them.

This clone is labeled as medium-sized (0.01 to 0.1%). This chain connects TRBV5-1 to TRBJ2-1; unclear D gene. Germline lookup yields CDR1 SGHRS and CDR2 YFSETQ. The CDR3 spans 12 residues. V was trimmed by 4 bases and J by 7 bases, leaving 9 bases between them. The CDR3 region is CASSKTQNEQFF. CDR3 sequence (DNA): TGCGCCAGCAGCAAAACCCAAAATGAGCAGTTCTTC.

The chain links TRBV18 to TRBJ1-2, with D possibly matching TRBD1 (6 bases). Trimming pared 3 bases from V and 8 bases from J, leaving 16 bases between. There are 14 residues in the CDR3. Per germline, CDR1 KGHSH and CDR2 LQKENI. CDR3 nucleotides: TGTGCCAGCTCACCGGACAGTCCCCTGACCGGCTACACCTTC. Its translation: CASSPDSPLTGYTF. The full variable domain, completed using reference TRBV18 and TRBJ1-2, is NAGVMQNPRHLVRRRGQEARLRCSPMKGHSHVYWYRQLPEEGLKFMVYLQKENIIDESGMPKERFSAEFPKEGPSILRIQQVVRGDSAAYFCASSPDSPLTGYTFGSGTRLTVV.

The genes are TRBV19 and TRBJ2-1, with D uncertain. The CDR3 spans 13 residues. Trimming left V 3 bases short and J 4 bases short, with 7 bases between. Germline V gives CDR1 LNHDA, CDR2 SQIVND (reference sequence). Here the CDR3 DNA reads TGTGCCAGTAGTATCCGGTTATACAATGAGCAGTTCTTC. It is translated as CASSIRLYNEQFF.

In its sample, this clone was seen once. The chain links TRBV28 to TRBJ1-5, with a weak D call TRBD1 (5 bases). Per germline, CDR1 MDHEN and CDR2 SYDVKM. Trimming left V 3 bases short and J 9 bases short, with 12 bases between. The CDR3 is 13 residues long. For the CDR3, the DNA is TGTGCCAGCAGTTTGCAGGGATCCGGGCCCCAGCATTTT. This codes for CASSLQGSGPQHF.

The chain uses TRBV19 and TRBJ2-3, with D hard to call. Per the germline V gene, CDR1 is LNHDA and CDR2 is SQIVND (reference sequence). The CDR3 sequence is 14 residues long. V was clipped by 0 bases and J by 4 bases, with 8 bases between them. CDR3 region: CASSIDLGPDTQYF. The CDR3 bases are TGTGCCAGTAGTATAGATCTGGGTCCAGATACGCAGTATTTT.